This TCR beta chain stems from a study of blood T cell repertoires in COVID-19. The wider study: Acute-phase and convalescent COVID-19 samples originated in the United States, Italy and Spain. T cells, B-cell-depleted T cells, or PBMCs provided the cDNA or gDNA that served as material.

This clone was found once. Some clones are missing from TCRdb's copy, which holds only in-frame ones; the method was immunoSEQ multiplex PCR. The sample carries approximately 180,000 clones, over 80% recorded once. This CDR3 contains 16 residues. The V gene's germline CDR1 is LNHDA and CDR2 SQIVND (reference sequence). Losses at the gene ends were 2 bases for V and 2 bases for J; bases not matched to a gene: 2. This clonotype originated in a woman aged 45-59 years with acute or convalescent COVID-19. The sample consisted of peripheral blood. The chain recombines TRBV19 with TRBJ2-3; 12 bases map to TRBD2. The CDR3 spells CASSIWTSGVTDTQYF. CDR3 nucleotide sequence: TGTGCCAGTAGTATATGGACTAGCGGGGTCACAGATACGCAGTATTTT.